This TCR beta chain came from a study of quantifying T cell responses using KT2 cells. Study context: TCR alpha and beta constant-region primers primed reverse transcription of RNA.

A single-stranded UMI oligo with SP2 sequence was ligated to cDNA 3' ends. The first PCR ran approximately 4 cycles with an equimolar RC1.1 and RC1.2 beta primer mix. One entry per CDR3 protein, called by TCRdb with MiXCR from the UMI-ligation and nested PCR reads. The sample shows around 56,000 distinct CDR3 sequences, roughly 12% of them seen only once. This CDR3 has 15 residues. Germline V gene lookup returns CDR1 DFQATT and CDR2 SNEGSKA (reference sequence). V was shortened by 6 bases and J by 2 bases, with 19 bases between the two germline ends. The sample is PBMC spiked with counted cells of clone KT2. A range of KT2-to-PBMC ratios was made using fixed PBMC numbers. Findings of the study overall: Detection of KT2 sequences held at the lowest tested level, about one cell per 100,000 PBMC.

This clonotype was counted at least ten times. Antigen: not known. Sequencing was performed on PBMCs spiked with cells of the T cell clone KT2. The receptor was derived from a human donor. V is TRBV20-1 and J is TRBJ1-1; no clear D gene. The CDR3 DNA follows: TGCAGTGCGATCCCAGTTGGTTCAGGTAACACTGAAGCTTTCTTT. Translated, it gives CSAIPVGSGNTEAFF.